The 27 T cell receptor beta chains presented below share a single source sample, sequenced in a study of blood T cell repertoires in COVID-19. Data came from immunoSEQ multiplex PCR; TCRdb stores just in-frame clones and leaves some out. The data contain some 250,000 clones, roughly 91% of them singletons. Specimen: PBMCs or T cells enriched from blood (not recorded which). These receptors were obtained from a man aged 35 to 55 who had recovered from COVID-19.

The V call is TRBV5-1, the J call TRBJ1-1; the D gene is possibly TRBD1 (6 bases). Trimming removed 0 bases at V and 0 bases at J, with 18 bases between. The CDR3 has 18 residues. CDR1 is SGHRS and CDR2 is YFSETQ in the germline V gene. The CDR3 DNA reads as TGCGCCAGCAGCTTGGCCGAAGGGGGATTTGGGCTGAACACTGAAGCTTTCTTT. Translated: CASSLAEGGFGLNTEAFF.

The chain links TRBV7-2 to TRBJ1-1, with D maybe TRBD1 (6 bases). CDR1 and CDR2 (germline): SGHTA, FQGNSA. The CDR3 runs to 13 residues. V was shortened by 8 bases and J by 0 bases, with 10 bases between the two germline ends. The CDR3 region is CASGRTVNTEAFF. CDR3 DNA sequence: TGTGCCAGCGGAAGGACAGTGAACACTGAAGCTTTCTTT.

The rearrangement joins TRBV7-3 to TRBJ2-5; a possible D gene is TRBD1 (5 bases). This CDR3 contains 13 residues. The V and J ends lost 5 bases and 5 bases respectively, with 12 bases between them. Germline V gene lookup returns CDR1 SGHTA and CDR2 FQGTGA. The CDR3 region is CASSVDITETQYF. The CDR3 nucleotides are TGTGCCAGCAGCGTGGACATTACGGAGACCCAGTACTTC.

The chain recombines TRBV27 with TRBJ1-2, with D possibly matching TRBD1 (5 bases). This CDR3 contains 15 residues. The ends were cut back, 2 bases at V and 4 bases at J, with 14 bases in the middle. Germline assignment: CDR1 MNHEY and CDR2 SMNVEV (reference sequence). This CDR3 reads CASSLMAGQSYGYTF. Written as DNA, the CDR3 is TGTGCCAGCAGTTTAATGGCAGGGCAAAGCTATGGCTACACCTTC.

This chain joins TRBV30 and TRBJ2-5; possible D gene TRBD2, 5 bases. Germline lookup yields CDR1 GTSNPN and CDR2 SVGIG (reference sequence). Between the trimmed V and J ends, which lost 4 bases and 9 bases, there was a span of 24 bases. The CDR3 has 15 amino acids. CDR3 amino acids: CAWTRDAIRTFAQYF. CDR3 DNA: TGTGCCTGGACTCGAGACGCCATAAGGACTTTTGCCCAGTACTTC.

The V and J genes are TRBV28 and TRBJ1-5; 7 bases agree with TRBD1. The V gene end was trimmed by 4 bases and the J gene end by 4 bases; junction bases not matched to a gene: 13. Germline assignment: CDR1 MDHEN and CDR2 SYDVKM. There are 17 residues in the CDR3. The CDR3 DNA reads as TGTGCCAGCAGTTCCGGGGCCGGGACAGCTATAAATCAGCCCCAGCATTTT. This codes for CASSSGAGTAINQPQHF.

This chain uses TRBV13 with TRBJ2-7; TRBD1 matches 8 bases. V lost 4 bases, J lost 2 bases, and 4 bases stayed unmatched. Germline lookup yields CDR1 PRHDT and CDR2 FYEKMQ (reference sequence). This CDR3 contains 14 residues. The CDR3: CASSWGRGPYEQYF. In DNA, the CDR3 is TGTGCCAGCAGCTGGGGCAGGGGGCCCTACGAGCAGTACTTC.

This clone was counted only a few times. V is TRBV5-1 and J is TRBJ1-3, with 8 bases identical to TRBD1. The CDR3 is 14 residues long. V dropped 7 bases and J dropped 0; count of bases not matched to a gene: 3. CDR1 is SGHRS and CDR2 is YFSETQ in the germline V gene. The CDR3 DNA sequence: TGCGCCAGCGCTACAGGGGGCTCTGGAAACACCATATATTTT. It translates to CASATGGSGNTIYF.

This chain links TRBV7-2 with TRBJ1-4; D gene ambiguous. The germline V gene encodes CDR1 SGHTA and CDR2 FQGNSA. This CDR3 is 16 amino acids long. V gave up 4 bases and J gave up 6 bases, with 18 bases separating them. This CDR3 reads CASSSPVGRWDEKLFF. The CDR3 coding sequence is TGTGCCAGCAGCTCCCCGGTGGGGAGGTGGGATGAAAAACTGTTTTTT.

V is TRBV5-1 and J is TRBJ1-2; D might be TRBD1 (6 bases). Per germline, CDR1 SGHRS and CDR2 YFSETQ. V lost 4 bases and J 3 bases, leaving 22 bases between the germline ends. CDR3 length: 17 residues. The CDR3 DNA reads TGCGCCAGCAGCCCGGCCGGGGGGGCCACGAATTACTATGGCTACACCTTC. Its translation is CASSPAGGATNYYGYTF.

V and J are TRBV6-5 and TRBJ1-2; no clear D. Trimming took off 5 bases at V and 6 bases at J, with 16 bases between the two ends. This CDR3 region has 14 residues. CDR1 is MNHEY, CDR2 SVGAGI, per germline. CDR3 residues: CASSPMAGWDGYTF. The CDR3 coding sequence is TGTGCCAGCAGTCCGATGGCCGGGTGGGATGGCTACACCTTC.

V and J are TRBV7-7 and TRBJ1-3, with unresolved D. CDR1 SSHAT and CDR2 FNYEAQ come from the germline V gene (reference sequence). Trimming cost V 1 base and J 0 bases, with 7 bases left between them. The CDR3 has 15 amino acids. The CDR3 region has the DNA TGTGCCAGCAGCTTAGATGTCAGCTCTGGAAACACCATATATTTT. It is translated as CASSLDVSSGNTIYF.

This clone was counted a single time. The CDR3 is CAINRAYEQYF. The DNA of the CDR3 is TGTGCCATCAACAGGGCCTACGAGCAGTACTTC. The chain carries TRBV7-2 and TRBJ2-7; D is perhaps TRBD1 (6 bases). The CDR3 extends over 11 amino acids. V lost 10 bases to trimming and J lost 2 bases, with 9 bases between them. CDR1 SGHTA and CDR2 FQGNSA come from the germline V gene. Together with reference TRBV7-2 and TRBJ2-7, the CDR3 gives the full variable domain: GAGVSQSPSNKVTEKGKDVELRCDPISGHTALYWYRQSLGQGLEFLIYFQGNSAPDKSGLPSDRFSAERTGGSVSTLTIQRTQQEDSAVYLCAINRAYEQYFGPGTRLTVT.

This chain connects TRBV5-6 to TRBJ2-3; TRBD2 matches at 9 bases. Germline V lookup: CDR1 SGHDT, CDR2 YYEEEE. V lost 4 bases and J lost 5; bases outside the gene matches: 11. The CDR3 covers 16 residues. The CDR3 DNA reads as TGTGCCAGCAGCCCTCTTAGGGCGGGGGGGCTAGATACGCAGTATTTT. Translation: CASSPLRAGGLDTQYF.

Concerning this clone itself: The germline gene is not matched at one end of the junction; a read error may be the cause. The chain links TRBV7-9 to TRBJ2-5; D is unclear. Germline V gene sequence: CDR1 SEHNR, CDR2 FQNEAQ (reference sequence). The CDR3 length is 15 residues. For the CDR3, the DNA is TGTGCCAGCAGCTTAGCCCGAAGCACCTTAGAGGCCCAGTACTTC. Its protein is CASSLARSTLEAQYF.

The V and J genes are TRBV27 and TRBJ2-1; TRBD1 might be the D (5 bases). The CDR3 runs 14 residues. Germline CDR1 and CDR2: MNHEY and SMNVEV (reference sequence). V lost 2 bases and J lost 8, with 13 bases in between. The CDR3: CASSLRSGMDEQFF. In DNA, the CDR3 is TGTGCCAGCAGTTTACGGTCAGGGATGGATGAGCAGTTCTTC.

J is TRBJ1-2 and V is TRBV29-1, with 7 bases identical to TRBD1. CDR1 is SQVTM, CDR2 ANQGSEA, per germline. This CDR3 is 12 amino acids long. Trimming removed 5 bases from V and 3 bases from J; junction bases left unmatched: 3. CDR3 protein: CSVRDSDYGYTF. CDR3 in DNA: TGCAGCGTTCGGGACAGTGACTATGGCTACACCTTC.

The chain couples TRBV3-1 (or the pseudogene TRBV3-2) to TRBJ1-4; D is uncertain. CDR1 LGHDT and CDR2 YNNKEL come from the germline V gene (reference sequence). The CDR3 is made up of 14 amino acids. Trimming cost V 2 bases and J 3 bases, with 7 bases left between them. The CDR3: CASSQSSANEKLFF. The CDR3 DNA is TGTGCCAGCAGCCAATCTTCTGCTAATGAAAAACTGTTTTTT.

This chain's CDR3 is CASSLWDRTNYGYTF. CDR3 nucleotide sequence: TGTGCCAGCAGCTTATGGGACAGAACTAACTATGGCTACACCTTC. The chain uses TRBV5-5 and TRBJ1-2; the match to TRBD1 covers 7 bases. Trimming removed 2 bases from V and 0 bases from J; junction bases left unmatched: 4. The V gene's germline CDR1 is SGHKS and CDR2 YYEKEE (reference sequence). This CDR3 is 15 amino acids long.

The chain couples TRBV29-1 to TRBJ1-2; 7 bases are a match to TRBD1. CDR3 length: 14 residues. Germline V gene data show CDR1 as SQVTM and CDR2 as ANQGSEA. With 1 base clipped from V and 7 bases from J, the junction kept 9 bases outside the gene matches. CDR3 region: CSVEARGRIGGYTF. The CDR3 nucleotides are TGCAGCGTTGAAGCAAGGGGGCGCATCGGTGGCTACACCTTC.

V and J are TRBV6-2 or TRBV6-3 and TRBJ2-1; no definite D call. V shed 3 bases and J shed 4 bases, with 7 bases lying between them. Germline V gene lookup returns CDR1 MNHEY and CDR2 SVGEGT. The CDR3 runs 13 residues. In nucleotides, the CDR3 is TGTGCCAGCAGTTATCAGGCGTACAATGAGCAGTTCTTC. This encodes CASSYQAYNEQFF.

V gene TRBV7-9 combines with J gene TRBJ1-1, with 10 bases that match TRBD1. The germline V gene has CDR1 SEHNR and CDR2 FQNEAQ (reference sequence). V dropped 5 bases and J dropped 1; count of bases not matched to a gene: 4. CDR3 length equals 15 residues. CDR3 nucleotide sequence: TGTGCCAGCAGCCATCGGGACAGGGGGAACACTGAAGCTTTCTTT. Amino acids: CASSHRDRGNTEAFF.

J is TRBJ2-1 and V is TRBV2; possibly TRBD1 for D (6 bases). The ends were cut back, 3 bases at V and 3 bases at J, with 12 bases in the middle. The CDR3 has 15 residues. CDR1 is SNHLY, CDR2 FYNNEI, per germline. The CDR3 region is CASSEGTPVYNEQFF. Here the CDR3 DNA reads TGTGCCAGCAGTGAGGGGACACCCGTCTACAATGAGCAGTTCTTC.

The chain has TRBV7-2 and TRBJ2-7, with 11 bases lining up with TRBD2. CDR3 length: 16 residues. Germline lookup yields CDR1 SGHTA and CDR2 FQGNSA. The trim removed 5 bases at V and 6 bases at J, leaving 12 bases unmatched. The CDR3 here is CASSITSGSFKIEQYF. The CDR3 nucleotides are TGTGCCAGCAGCATAACTAGCGGGAGTTTTAAGATCGAGCAGTACTTC.

The V and J genes are TRBV5-1 and TRBJ2-7, with TRBD1 matching over 8 bases. Germline-derived CDR1 and CDR2 are SGHRS and YFSETQ. Germline trimming cut 4 bases from V and 7 bases from J; bases unmatched to any gene: 16. The CDR3 is 16 residues long. The CDR3 DNA is TGCGCCAGCAGCAGGAGGACAGGGTCTGTTGTGTGGGAGCAGTACTTC. Amino acids: CASSRRTGSVVWEQYF.

V usage is TRBV25-1 and J usage is TRBJ2-3, with TRBD2 matching 11 bases. Germline V lookup: CDR1 MGHDK, CDR2 SYGVNS. The CDR3 is 15 residues long. V lost 7 bases, J lost 3 bases, and 6 bases stayed unmatched. DNA for the CDR3: TGTGCCAGCACCCCAACTAGCGGGAGAACAGATACGCAGTATTTT. This codes for CASTPTSGRTDTQYF. Looking up the rest from reference TRBV25-1 and TRBJ2-3 gives the full variable domain: EADIYQTPRYLVIGTGKKITLECSQTMGHDKMYWYQQDPGMELHLIHYSYGVNSTEKGDLSSESTVSRIRTEHFPLTLESARPSHTSQYLCASTPTSGRTDTQYFGPGTRLTVL.

This clone is a singleton in its sample. The chain carries TRBV15 and TRBJ1-6; D might be TRBD1 (5 bases). Between the trimmed V and J ends, which lost 0 bases and 7 bases, there was a span of 16 bases. Germline V lookup: CDR1 LNHNV, CDR2 YYDKDF (reference sequence). This CDR3 spans 17 amino acids. CDR3 sequence (DNA): TGTGCCACCAGCAGAGAAGTCACAGGTTCGAGAAATTCACCCCTCCACTTT. Its translation is CATSREVTGSRNSPLHF.